Listed below are T cell receptor beta chains from one sample, sequenced in a study of draining lymph node invasion in breast cancer. A single record per CDR3 protein comes from TCRdb applying MiXCR to the bulk RNA-seq reads. Here the sample spans just over 2,500 distinct CDR3 sequences, 64% being singletons. The sequenced sample was sorted memory Tregs from a lymph node. All receptors come from a female donor with luminal breast cancer. CDR3s include the opening cysteine and the closing phenylalanine or tryptophan. A D gene is named only where the DNA matches it firmly. Clone size is shown for a subset of rows, as once, few, many or a class of expanded clone.

j_call d_call clone_size v_call cdr3_length cdr3_nt cdr3_aa
TRBJ1-2 TRBD1 - TRBV7-9 14 TGTGCCAGCAGCACAACAGGGGGAGGCTATGGCTACACCTTC CASSTTGGGYGYTF
TRBJ1-3 - - TRBV2 13 TGTGCCAGCAGCGGGATCGCTGGAAACACCATATATTTT CASSGIAGNTIYF
TRBJ2-1 TRBD2 few TRBV2 15 TGTGCCAGCACGCGGACAAGCGGGGGGACAAATGAGCAGTTCTTC CASTRTSGGTNEQFF
TRBJ2-2 - - TRBV7-9 14 TGTGCCAGCAGCCTCGGCTGGGTAGCCGGGGAGCTGTTTTTT CASSLGWVAGELFF
TRBJ1-1 - - TRBV10-3 14 TGTGCCATCAGTGACAGGGCGAGGAACACTGAAGCTTTCTTT CAISDRARNTEAFF
TRBJ1-5 TRBD1 few TRBV27 18 TGTGCCAGCAGTTTGTGGGGGGGCCAGGGGGCAAACAATCAGCCCCAGCATTTT CASSLWGGQGANNQPQHF
TRBJ2-7 TRBD2 - TRBV6-1 12 TGTGCCACCACGACTAGCGGGGGACAGCAGTACTTC CATTTSGGQQYF
TRBJ1-4 - - TRBV14 14 TGTGCCAGCAGCCAAGAGACAGGCCAGGGAAAACTGTTTTTT CASSQETGQGKLFF
TRBJ2-6 TRBD1 - TRBV18 20 TGTGCCAGCTCACCCCAGGGGGCTTCGCTTCCTCTCTCTGGGGCCAACGTCCTGACTTTC CASSPQGASLPLSGANVLTF
TRBJ1-1 - - TRBV19 14 TGTGCCAGTAGTATGCAGGGGATATACACTGAAGCTTTCTTT CASSMQGIYTEAFF
TRBJ1-1 TRBD1 - TRBV6-1 15 TGTGCCAGCAGTTCTCGACAGGGGGCGGACACTGAAGCTTTCTTT CASSSRQGADTEAFF
TRBJ1-2 - - TRBV12-3/TRBV12-4 14 TGTGCCAGCAGTTTAGGGGGCGGCAGCTATGGCTACACCTTC CASSLGGGSYGYTF
TRBJ1-5 - few TRBV9 13 TGTGCCAGCAGCGTAGATGTTCGTCAGCCCCAGCATTTT CASSVDVRQPQHF
TRBJ1-5 - - TRBV6-1 18 TGTGCCAGCAGCCCCGGAATAAGTGGCAGGCGGAGAAATCAGCCCCAGCATTTT CASSPGISGRRRNQPQHF
TRBJ1-1 - - TRBV12-3/TRBV12-4 15 TGTGCCAGCAGTCCCACGGGGGGTTTGGGGACTGAAGCTTTCTTT CASSPTGGLGTEAFF
TRBJ1-1 TRBD1 - TRBV4-2 16 TGTGCCAGCAGCCGAGGGACAGGGGAGGTGAGGACTGAAGCTTTCTTT CASSRGTGEVRTEAFF
TRBJ2-6 - - TRBV7-9 16 TGTGCCAGCAGCTTCCGCAGGGACTCTGGGGCCAACGTCCTGACTTTC CASSFRRDSGANVLTF
TRBJ1-2 - - TRBV5-1 13 TGCGCCAGCAGCTTGGGGGTGTCAAGGGGCTACACCTTC CASSLGVSRGYTF
TRBJ2-1 TRBD1 - TRBV5-6 14 TGTGCCAGCAGCACGACAGGGCTACACAATGAGCAGTTCTTC CASSTTGLHNEQFF
TRBJ1-2 - - TRBV2 13 TGTGCCAGCAGTGAAGTAGGGACGAAAGGCTACACCTTC CASSEVGTKGYTF
TRBJ2-7 TRBD1 - TRBV15 15 TGTGCCACCAGCAGCGTTCCTGGGACAGGGGCCCCGCAGTACTTC CATSSVPGTGAPQYF
TRBJ2-2 - - TRBV3-1 16 TGTGCCAGCAGCCAAGATCGATCCCCCAACACCGGGGAGCTGTTTTTT CASSQDRSPNTGELFF
TRBJ2-7 - - TRBV3-1 13 TGTGCCAGCAGCCCAGGGACACCCTACGAGCAGTACTTC CASSPGTPYEQYF
TRBJ2-2 - - TRBV30 13 TGTGCCTGGAGTACGGGGAACACCGGGGAGCTGTTTTTT CAWSTGNTGELFF
TRBJ1-5 - - TRBV20-1 13 TGCAGTGCTATGAGGACAGACAATCAGCCCCAGCATTTT CSAMRTDNQPQHF
TRBJ2-7 - - TRBV10-2 13 TGCGCCAGCAGTGAAAGGGGCTCGTACGAGCAGTACTTC CASSERGSYEQYF
TRBJ1-5 - - TRBV3-1 12 TGTGCCAGCAGCCCCTCCGCTTCGGCCCAGCATTTT CASSPSASAQHF
TRBJ2-3 TRBD1 few TRBV29-1 14 TGCAGCGTTACAGGGGTTCTAAGCACAGATACGCAGTATTTT CSVTGVLSTDTQYF
TRBJ1-4 - - TRBV20-1 12 TGCAGTGCAAGAGGACCTGTAGAAAAACTGTTTTTT CSARGPVEKLFF
TRBJ2-4 - - TRBV3-1 16 TGTGCCAGCAGCCAAAGGGTCGGTGTCAGTTTAAACATTCAGTACTTC CASSQRVGVSLNIQYF
TRBJ1-1 - few TRBV6-1 13 TGTGCCAGCAGTGCAATGGGGGTCACTGAAGCTTTCTTT CASSAMGVTEAFF
TRBJ2-1 - few TRBV7-2 13 TGTGCCAGCAGCTTAGTTAGGGGGAATGAGCAGTTCTTC CASSLVRGNEQFF
TRBJ2-5 - - TRBV28 15 TGTGCCAGCAGGCCCGACCGTGGGGGCATAGAGACCCAGTACTTC CASRPDRGGIETQYF